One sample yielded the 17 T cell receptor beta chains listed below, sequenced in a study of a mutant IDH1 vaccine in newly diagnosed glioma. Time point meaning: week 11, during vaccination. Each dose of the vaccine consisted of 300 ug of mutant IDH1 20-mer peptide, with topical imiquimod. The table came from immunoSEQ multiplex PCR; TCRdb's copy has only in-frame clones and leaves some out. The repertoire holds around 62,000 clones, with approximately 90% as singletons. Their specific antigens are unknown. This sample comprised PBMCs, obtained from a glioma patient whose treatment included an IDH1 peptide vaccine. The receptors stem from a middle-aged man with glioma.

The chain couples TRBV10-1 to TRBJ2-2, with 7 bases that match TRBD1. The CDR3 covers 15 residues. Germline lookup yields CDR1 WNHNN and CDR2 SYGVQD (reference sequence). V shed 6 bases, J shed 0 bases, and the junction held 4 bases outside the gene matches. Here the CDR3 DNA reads TGCGCCAGCAGAGGGGACAGTACGAACACCGGGGAGCTGTTTTTT. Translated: CASRGDSTNTGELFF.

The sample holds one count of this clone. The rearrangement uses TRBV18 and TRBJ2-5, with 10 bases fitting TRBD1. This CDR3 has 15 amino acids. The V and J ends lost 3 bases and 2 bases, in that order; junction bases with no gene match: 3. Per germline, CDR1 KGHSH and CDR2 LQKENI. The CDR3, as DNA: TGTGCCAGCTCACCGGGACAGGGGATGCAAGAGACCCAGTACTTC. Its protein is CASSPGQGMQETQYF.

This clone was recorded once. The CDR3 bases are TGTGCCAGCAGTCCCCCCCGGGGACTGATCTCCTACGAGCAGTACTTC. Amino acid sequence: CASSPPRGLISYEQYF. This chain connects TRBV28 to TRBJ2-7; TRBD2 might be the D (6 bases). Germline CDR1 and CDR2: MDHEN and SYDVKM. The CDR3 loop spans 16 amino acids. Trimming removed 5 bases at V and 0 bases at J, with 17 bases between.

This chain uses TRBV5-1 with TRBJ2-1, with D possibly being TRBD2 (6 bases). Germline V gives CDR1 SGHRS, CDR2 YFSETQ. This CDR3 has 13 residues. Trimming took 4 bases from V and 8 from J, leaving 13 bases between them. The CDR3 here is CASSGTTRDEQFF. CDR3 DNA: TGCGCCAGCAGCGGTACGACTAGAGATGAGCAGTTCTTC.

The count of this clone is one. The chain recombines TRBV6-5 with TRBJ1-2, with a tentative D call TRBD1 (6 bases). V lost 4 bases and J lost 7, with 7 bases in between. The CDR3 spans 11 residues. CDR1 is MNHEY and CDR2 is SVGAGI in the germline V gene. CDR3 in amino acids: CASSFRGGYTF. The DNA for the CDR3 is TGTGCCAGCAGTTTCAGGGGTGGCTACACCTTC.

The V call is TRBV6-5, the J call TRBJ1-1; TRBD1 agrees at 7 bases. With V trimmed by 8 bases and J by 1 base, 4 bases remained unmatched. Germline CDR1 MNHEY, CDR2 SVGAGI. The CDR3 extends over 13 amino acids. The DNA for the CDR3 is TGTGCCAGCCAGACAGGGTGGAACACTGAAGCTTTCTTT. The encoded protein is CASQTGWNTEAFF.

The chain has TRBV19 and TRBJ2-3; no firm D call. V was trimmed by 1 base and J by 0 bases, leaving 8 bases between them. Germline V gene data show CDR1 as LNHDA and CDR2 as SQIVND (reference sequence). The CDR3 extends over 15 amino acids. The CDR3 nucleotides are TGTGCCAGTAGTATAGCGGCAGCTAGCACAGATACGCAGTATTTT. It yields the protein CASSIAAASTDTQYF.

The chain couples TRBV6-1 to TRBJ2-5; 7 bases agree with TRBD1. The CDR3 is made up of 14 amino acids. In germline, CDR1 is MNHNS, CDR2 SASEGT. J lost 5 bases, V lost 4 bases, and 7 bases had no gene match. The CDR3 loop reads CASSGTGRVETQYF. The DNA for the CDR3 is TGTGCCAGCAGTGGGACAGGCAGGGTGGAGACCCAGTACTTC.

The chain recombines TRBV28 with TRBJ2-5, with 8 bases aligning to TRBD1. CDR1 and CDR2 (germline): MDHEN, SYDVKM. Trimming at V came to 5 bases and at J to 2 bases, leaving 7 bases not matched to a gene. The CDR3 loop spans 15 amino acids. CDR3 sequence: CASSQGTGFQETQYF. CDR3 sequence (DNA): TGTGCCAGCAGTCAGGGGACAGGATTTCAAGAGACCCAGTACTTC.

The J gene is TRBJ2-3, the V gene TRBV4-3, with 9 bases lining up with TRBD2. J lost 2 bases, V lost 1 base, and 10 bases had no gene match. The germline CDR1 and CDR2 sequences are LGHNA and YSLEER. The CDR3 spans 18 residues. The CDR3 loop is CASSQALAGLGVTDTQYF. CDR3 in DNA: TGCGCCAGCAGCCAAGCACTAGCGGGCCTGGGGGTCACAGATACGCAGTATTTT.

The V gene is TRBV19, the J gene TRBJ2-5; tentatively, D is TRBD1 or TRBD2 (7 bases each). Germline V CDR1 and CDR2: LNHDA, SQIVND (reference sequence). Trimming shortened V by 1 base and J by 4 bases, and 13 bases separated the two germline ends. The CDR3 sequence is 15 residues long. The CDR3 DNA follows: TGTGCCAGTAGTATAGCCACAGGGGAGGGAGAGACCCAGTACTTC. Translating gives CASSIATGEGETQYF.

The CDR3 DNA sequence: TGCGCCAGCTCAAAGGGGGCTGAGGTTCTTGAGACCCAGTACTTC. It is translated as CASSKGAEVLETQYF. V gene TRBV5-1 combines with J gene TRBJ2-5; the match to TRBD1 covers 7 bases. Trimming at V came to 7 bases and at J to 5 bases, leaving 14 bases not matched to a gene. Per the germline V gene, CDR1 is SGHRS and CDR2 is YFSETQ. This CDR3 contains 15 residues. Complete variable domain (other parts from reference TRBV5-1 and TRBJ2-5): KAGVTQTPRYLIKTRGQQVTLSCSPISGHRSVSWYQQTPGQGLQFLFEYFSETQRNKGNFPGRFSGRQFSNSRSEMNVSTLELGDSALYLCASSKGAEVLETQYFGPGTRLLVL.

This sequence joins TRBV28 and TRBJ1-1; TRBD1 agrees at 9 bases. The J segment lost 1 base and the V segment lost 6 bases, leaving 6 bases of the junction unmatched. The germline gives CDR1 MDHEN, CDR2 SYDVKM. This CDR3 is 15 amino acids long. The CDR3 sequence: CASRLGTGTNTEAFF. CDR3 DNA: TGTGCCAGCAGGCTTGGGACAGGGACGAACACTGAAGCTTTCTTT.

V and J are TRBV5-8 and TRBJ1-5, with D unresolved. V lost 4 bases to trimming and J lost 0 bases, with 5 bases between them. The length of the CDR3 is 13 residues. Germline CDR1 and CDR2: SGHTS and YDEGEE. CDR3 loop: CASSTYSNQPQHF. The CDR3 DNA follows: TGTGCCAGCAGCACTTATAGCAATCAGCCCCAGCATTTT.

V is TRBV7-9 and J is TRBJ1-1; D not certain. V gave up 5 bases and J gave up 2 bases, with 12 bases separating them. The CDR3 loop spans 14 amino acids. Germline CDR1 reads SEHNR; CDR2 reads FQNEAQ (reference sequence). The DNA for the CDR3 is TGTGCCAGCAGCACTTTACAGATAAACACTGAAGCTTTCTTT. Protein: CASSTLQINTEAFF.

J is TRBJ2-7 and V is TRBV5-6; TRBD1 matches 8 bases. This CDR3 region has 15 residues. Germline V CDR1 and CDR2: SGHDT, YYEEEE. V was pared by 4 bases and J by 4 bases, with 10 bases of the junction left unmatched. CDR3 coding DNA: TGTGCCAGCAGCCCAGGGACAGGACGTTTTTACGAGCAGTACTTC. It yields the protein CASSPGTGRFYEQYF. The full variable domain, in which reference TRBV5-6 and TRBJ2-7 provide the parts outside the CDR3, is DAGVTQSPTHLIKTRGQQVTLRCSPKSGHDTVSWYQQALGQGPQFIFQYYEEEERQRGNFPDRFSGHQFPNYSSELNVNALLLGDSALYLCASSPGTGRFYEQYFGPGTRLTVT.

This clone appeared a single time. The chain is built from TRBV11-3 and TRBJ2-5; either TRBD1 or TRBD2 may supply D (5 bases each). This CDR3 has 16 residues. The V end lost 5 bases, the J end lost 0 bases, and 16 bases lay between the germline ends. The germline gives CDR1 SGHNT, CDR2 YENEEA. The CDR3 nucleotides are TGTGCCAGCAGCCTCGGGACCGAGGGAAACCAAGAGACCCAGTACTTC. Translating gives CASSLGTEGNQETQYF.